Sequencing of this TCR beta chain was carried out in a study of early T cells in non-severe SARS-CoV-2 infection. About the research overall: Bulk RNA isolated from unsorted whole blood underwent sequencing; chains were not paired.

Unique molecular identifiers were attached to individual cDNA molecules. TCRdb re-called the 5' RACE reads with MiXCR, one entry per CDR3 protein. The profile shows fewer than 60,000 distinct CDR3 sequences, roughly 9.6% of them singletons. This clonotype has ten or more counts. The sequenced sample consisted of whole blood. This TCR was recovered from an adult who was a healthcare worker with PCR-confirmed SARS-CoV-2 infection or an uninfected control (not recorded which).

The CDR3 DNA is TGTGCCAGCAGCACAACATTGAACACTGAAGCTTTCTTT. Its translation is CASSTTLNTEAFF. The chain employs TRBV5-6 and TRBJ1-1, with no clear D. Trimming removed 4 bases at V and 0 bases at J, with 7 bases between. The germline CDR1 and CDR2 sequences are SGHDT and YYEEEE. The CDR3 length is 13 residues.